This TCR beta chain comes out of a study of control samples from healthy donors and cancer patients. Repertoires were generated with immunoSEQ multiplex PCR, while TCRdb's copy carries only in-frame clones and drops some. The data show tens of thousands of clones, about 85% seen once. This receptor was taken from a woman in her 70s in good health. Sequencing input: blood.

The CDR3 DNA sequence: TGTGCCAGCAGCCACGTCCCGGGACAGGGCAACTACGAGCAGTACTTC. This encodes CASSHVPGQGNYEQYF. The rearrangement links TRBV7-9 to TRBJ2-7; 9 bases are shared with TRBD1. V was pared by 5 bases and J by 3 bases, with 11 bases of the junction left unmatched. This CDR3 has 16 amino acids. CDR1 SEHNR and CDR2 FQNEAQ come from the germline V gene (reference sequence).